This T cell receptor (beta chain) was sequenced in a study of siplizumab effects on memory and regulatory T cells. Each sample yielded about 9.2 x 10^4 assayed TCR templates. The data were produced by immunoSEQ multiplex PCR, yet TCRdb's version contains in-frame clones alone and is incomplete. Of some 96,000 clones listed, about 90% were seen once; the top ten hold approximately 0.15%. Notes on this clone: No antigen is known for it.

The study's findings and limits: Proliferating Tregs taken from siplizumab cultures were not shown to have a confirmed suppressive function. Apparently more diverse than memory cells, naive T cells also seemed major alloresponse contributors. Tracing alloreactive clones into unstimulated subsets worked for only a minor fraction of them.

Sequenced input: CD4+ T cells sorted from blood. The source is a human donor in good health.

In DNA, the CDR3 is TGTGCCAGCAGCCTAATAGACAGGGGGCGCCTAGAGACCCAGTACTTC. Translated: CASSLIDRGRLETQYF. The genes are TRBV7-9 and TRBJ2-5; 10 positions match TRBD1. V dropped 5 bases and J dropped 4; count of bases not matched to a gene: 10. The CDR3 has 16 residues. Germline assignment: CDR1 SEHNR and CDR2 FQNEAQ (reference sequence).